This record covers a single T cell receptor (beta chain). Sequencing used immunoSEQ multiplex PCR; TCRdb keeps in-frame clones, though not all of them. Of 400,000 to 450,000 clones listed, roughly 90% are singletons. This sample was included in a study of Ad26.COV2.S vaccination and SARS-CoV-2 variants. The treatment: some 20 received Ad26.COV2.S at low or high dose, single or two shots; 5 received placebo; per-sample allocation not given. Repertoires come from day 63 after the first vaccine or placebo injection. Between the trimmed V and J ends, which lost 5 bases and 7 bases, there was a span of 15 bases. This CDR3 region has 13 residues. Germline V gives CDR1 SEHNR, CDR2 FQNEAQ (reference sequence).

J is TRBJ2-7 and V is TRBV7-9, with D uncertain. The source of this sequence is a person between 18 and 59 years old who received the Ad26.COV2.S COVID-19 vaccine or a placebo. Sequences were derived from peripheral blood, sampled in a trial of Ad26.COV2.S vaccine versus placebo. The CDR3 region has the DNA TGTGCCAGCAGCCTGACCGGGTTCGGGGAGCAGTACTTC. It is translated as CASSLTGFGEQYF.